The TCR beta chain described here comes from a study of OX40 agonist ivuxolimab in advanced cancers. Study-level information: Checkpoint inhibitors had been given previously to 35% to 50% of patients. Two cutaneous melanoma patients and one hepatocellular carcinoma patient, three in all, had partial responses.

Sequenced by immunoSEQ multiplex PCR; TCRdb stores in-frame clones only, minus some. Here the sample spans about 100,000 clones, about nine tenths being singletons. V trimming: 6 bases; J trimming: 3 bases; junction bases outside the gene matches: 7. CDR1 and CDR2 from the germline V gene are MNHEY and SMNVEV (reference sequence). CDR3 length equals 14 residues. The study's findings and limits: Expanded clones were, on average, more numerous in CD8+ T cells than in CD4+.

Remarks on this clone: Its target is not known.

The timepoints at which blood was sampled were baseline, cycle 4 day 1, and cycle 7 day 1. This specimen consisted of CD4+ or CD8+ T cells sorted from blood, obtained in a trial of the OX40 agonist ivuxolimab. This sequence was found in an adult with an advanced solid tumor such as melanoma, head and neck, liver or kidney cancer. The chain uses TRBV27 and TRBJ1-2, with 7 bases matching TRBD1. CDR3 residues: CASRKQGLDYGYTF. CDR3 bases: TGTGCCAGCAGAAAACAGGGGTTGGACTATGGCTACACCTTC.